The T cell receptor (beta chain) described here comes from a study of blood T cell repertoires in COVID-19. Background on the study: The United States, Italy and Spain were the sources of the acute and convalescent COVID-19 samples. The analysed material was cDNA or gDNA that came from T cells, B-cell-depleted T cells, or PBMCs.

CDR3 length: 15 amino acids. The trim removed 2 bases at V and 3 bases at J, leaving 5 bases unmatched. CDR1 SGHTS and CDR2 YDEGEE come from the germline V gene. This clone was seen once. In the original analysis: By means of reference gene primer amplification, nucleated cell counts were estimated. The table came from immunoSEQ multiplex PCR; TCRdb's copy has only in-frame clones and leaves some out. The DNA gave D and trimming, while V, J and clone size come from that table. Among some 15,000 clones listed, around 90% were seen once. The chain carries TRBV5-8 and TRBJ2-3, with 8 bases identical to TRBD2. Sequences were obtained from peripheral blood. The receptor was isolated from a human donor in a cohort sampled during active COVID-19. The CDR3 region is CASSFSGGRTDTQYF. DNA of the CDR3: TGTGCCAGCAGCTTCAGCGGGGGACGAACAGATACGCAGTATTTT.